This T cell receptor (beta chain) was retrieved from a study of cytomegalovirus exposure and HLA in healthy donors. In the study overall: Earlier, 90 million to 140 million unique TCR beta sequences were recovered from approximately 200 million T cells by an analysis.

This CDR3 is built from 13 residues. Germline CDR1 is SEHNR and CDR2 is FQNEAQ (reference sequence). V lost 4 bases to trimming and J lost 3 bases, with 9 bases between them. On this clone: Antigen unknown.

Both 60 Vbeta primers and 13 Jbeta primers went into the PCR. Sequencing was performed with immunoSEQ multiplex PCR; in TCRdb, only in-frame clones are kept and a portion is missing. In total, the table holds roughly 51,000 clones. General study findings and limits: In vitro data verified a few CMV-associated chains as specific for CMV antigens. In a later analysis, TCR beta V- and J-gene trimming showed a link to a missense DCLRE1C variant.

This rearrangement joins TRBV7-9 to TRBJ1-2; D perhaps matches TRBD1 (6 bases). This sequence was found in a woman between 45 and 60 years old in good health and CMV-seropositive. The sample taken for sequencing was PBMCs. The CDR3 bases are TGTGCCAGCAGCTCATCAGGGGACTATGGCTACACCTTC. Its protein is CASSSSGDYGYTF.